The next 24 T cell receptor beta chains were all read from a single sample in a study of cytomegalovirus exposure and HLA in healthy donors. Amplification used 60 Vbeta primers and 13 Jbeta primers. This table comes from immunoSEQ multiplex PCR, and its TCRdb copy is limited to in-frame clones, with some not included. Here the sample table reports fewer than 110,000 clones. Sequenced sample: PBMCs. These receptors all come from a man aged 40-50 years in good health and CMV-seronegative.

The genes are TRBV6-1 and TRBJ2-7; 7 positions agree with TRBD1. The CDR3 is 15 amino acids. V shed 5 bases, J shed 5 bases, and the junction held 12 bases outside the gene matches. Looked up from germline, CDR1 is MNHNS and CDR2 is SASEGT. The CDR3 reads CASSPGQASLNEQYF. DNA of the CDR3: TGTGCCAGCAGTCCAGGACAGGCCTCTCTCAACGAGCAGTACTTC.

The chain joins TRBV5-8 to TRBJ1-2, with 10 nucleotides matching TRBD1. This CDR3 has 16 amino acids. V was pared by 6 bases and J by 0 bases, with 8 bases of the junction left unmatched. Germline V CDR1 and CDR2: SGHTS, YDEGEE. CDR3: CASTQRGTGANYGYTF. The CDR3 bases are TGTGCCAGCACACAACGGGGGACAGGGGCTAACTATGGCTACACCTTC.

J is TRBJ2-1 and V is TRBV5-5; the match to TRBD2 covers 8 bases. The CDR3 sequence is 17 residues long. The V segment lost 3 bases and the J segment 9 bases; nucleotides outside the gene matches: 17. CDR1 and CDR2 (germline): SGHKS, YYEKEE (reference sequence). CDR3 region: CASSSGPSAGGRGEQFF. The CDR3 DNA sequence: TGTGCCAGCAGCTCCGGACCCTCGGCGGGGGGCCGGGGTGAGCAGTTCTTC.

The chain recombines TRBV10-3 with TRBJ1-1, with 8 nucleotides matching TRBD1. CDR1 is ENHRY and CDR2 is SYGVKD in the germline V gene. V was pared by 0 bases and J by 2 bases, with 8 bases of the junction left unmatched. The CDR3 is made up of 17 amino acids. The CDR3 loop is CAISESQDRVLNTEAFF. The CDR3 DNA reads TGTGCCATCAGTGAGTCTCAGGACAGGGTTTTAAACACTGAAGCTTTCTTT.

The chain combines TRBV30 with TRBJ1-2; D perhaps matches TRBD1 (5 bases). Trimming cost V 3 bases and J 8 bases, with 13 bases left between them. CDR3 size: 12 residues. Germline V CDR1 and CDR2: GTSNPN, SVGIG (reference sequence). In nucleotides, the CDR3 is TGTGCCTGGAGGGGGCAGGTCGGGGGCTACACCTTC. This gives the protein CAWRGQVGGYTF.

The rearrangement uses TRBV19 and TRBJ1-5, with a tentative D call TRBD1 (6 bases). The CDR3 has 13 amino acids. V lost 7 bases to trimming and J lost 4 bases, with 11 bases between them. Germline CDR1 is LNHDA and CDR2 is SQIVND (reference sequence). DNA of the CDR3: TGTGCCAGTAAACAGGGAGAGAATCAGCCCCAGCATTTT. It specifies CASKQGENQPQHF.

The J gene is TRBJ2-2, the V gene TRBV7-8; unclear D gene. Germline loops: CDR1 SGHVS, CDR2 FQNEAQ. V was pared by 7 bases and J by 0 bases, with 21 bases between. This CDR3 is built from 18 residues. The CDR3 DNA is TGTGCCAGCACCCTCCAGCGAGGCAGAGACGCGAACACCGGGGAGCTGTTTTTT. This encodes CASTLQRGRDANTGELFF. The whole variable domain, filled in from reference TRBV7-8 and TRBJ2-2, reads GAGVSQSPRYKVAKRGQDVALRCDPISGHVSLFWYQQALGQGPEFLTYFQNEAQLDKSGLPSDRFFAERPEGSVSTLKIQRTQQEDSAVYLCASTLQRGRDANTGELFFGEGSRLTVL.

V usage is TRBV5-1 and J usage is TRBJ2-7; 7 positions agree with TRBD1. V was clipped by 7 bases and J by 7 bases; unmatched bases: 17. Germline V gene data show CDR1 as SGHRS and CDR2 as YFSETQ. This CDR3 has 15 amino acids. CDR3: CASYLSPGTEGEQYF. The CDR3 nucleotides read TGCGCCAGCTATCTTAGCCCCGGGACAGAAGGGGAGCAGTACTTC. Variable domain in full (rest from reference TRBV5-1 and TRBJ2-7): KAGVTQTPRYLIKTRGQQVTLSCSPISGHRSVSWYQQTPGQGLQFLFEYFSETQRNKGNFPGRFSGRQFSNSRSEMNVSTLELGDSALYLCASYLSPGTEGEQYFGPGTRLTVT.

The rearrangement joins TRBV11-2 to TRBJ2-1, with no clear D. The CDR3 is made up of 13 amino acids. CDR1 SGHAT and CDR2 FQNNGV come from the germline V gene. Between the trimmed V and J ends, which lost 3 bases and 1 base, there was a span of 4 bases. Written as DNA, the CDR3 is TGTGCCAGCAGCTTCGGTTCCTACAATGAGCAGTTCTTC. As protein: CASSFGSYNEQFF.

The gene calls are TRBV28 and TRBJ2-5, with 11 nucleotides matching TRBD2. CDR1 is MDHEN, CDR2 SYDVKM, per germline. CDR3 length: 15 amino acids. J gave up 4 bases and V 6 bases, and 7 bases lay outside the gene matches. CDR3 residues: CASSPRTSGPETQYF. The CDR3 region has the DNA TGTGCCAGCAGCCCTAGGACTAGCGGGCCAGAGACCCAGTACTTC.

J is TRBJ2-2 and V is TRBV28, with D possibly TRBD2 on 5 matching bases. The CDR3 length is 14 residues. Germline CDR1 is MDHEN and CDR2 is SYDVKM. V lost 1 base, J lost 8 bases, and 11 bases lay in between. In DNA form, the CDR3 reads TGTGCCAGCAGTTTATCCGGCTGGGAGGGGGAGCTGTTTTTT. Translated, it gives CASSLSGWEGELFF.

The CDR3 DNA follows: TGTGCCAGCAGTTACGCTCGGGGGGGAAAGTACAATGAGCAGTTCTTC. Amino acids: CASSYARGGKYNEQFF. This rearrangement joins TRBV6-6 to TRBJ2-1; 8 bases fit TRBD2. Germline V gene lookup returns CDR1 MNHNY and CDR2 SVGAGI (reference sequence). V was pared by 2 bases and J by 4 bases, with 7 bases of the junction left unmatched. This CDR3 contains 16 residues.

Of note for this clone: A junction boundary mismatches the germline segment, possibly from a read error. The rearrangement uses TRBV7-2 and TRBJ1-5; TRBD1 matches at 8 bases. CDR1 and CDR2 (germline): SGHTA, FQGNSA. This CDR3 is built from 16 residues. The CDR3 sequence is CASSLAVTGANQPQHF. The CDR3 DNA sequence: TGTGCCAGCAGCCTAGCGGTGACAGGGGCAAATCAGCCCCAGCATTTT.

The CDR3, as DNA: TGCGCCAGCAGCCAAGAACAGGGGCCCTACAATGAGCAGTTCTTC. Residues: CASSQEQGPYNEQFF. The chain links TRBV4-3 to TRBJ2-1; 7 bases agree with TRBD1. The CDR3 runs to 15 residues. CDR1 and CDR2 (germline): LGHNA, YSLEER. Germline trimming cut 0 bases from V and 2 bases from J; bases unmatched to any gene: 1.

The V gene is TRBV19, the J gene TRBJ1-2, with 9 bases that match TRBD1. The CDR3 is 13 amino acids. Germline values: CDR1 LNHDA, CDR2 SQIVND (reference sequence). Unmatched junction bases numbered 5, after V lost 5 bases and J lost 7 bases. The CDR3 nucleotides are TGTGCCAGTAGTGCGGGGACAGGGATTGGCTACACCTTC. It yields the protein CASSAGTGIGYTF.

The J gene is TRBJ2-1, the V gene TRBV11-3; 9 bases line up with TRBD2. The CDR3 sequence is 15 residues long. The trim removed 5 bases at V and 5 bases at J, leaving 7 bases unmatched. CDR1 is SGHNT, CDR2 YENEEA, per germline. The CDR3 region is CASSQRGGGHNEQFF. CDR3 in DNA: TGTGCCAGCAGCCAACGCGGGGGGGGCCACAATGAGCAGTTCTTC.

The chain is built from TRBV29-1 and TRBJ2-7; 7 nucleotides line up with TRBD1. CDR1 and CDR2 (germline): SQVTM, ANQGSEA. The junction had 12 bases not matched to a gene; V was cut back by 7 bases and J by 3 bases. This CDR3 has 14 residues. CDR3 protein: CSAREAGGNYEQYF. The CDR3 DNA reads as TGCAGCGCGAGAGAGGCAGGGGGTAACTACGAGCAGTACTTC.

The genes are TRBV6-1 and TRBJ2-2; 7 bases align to TRBD1. Germline CDR1 reads MNHNS; CDR2 reads SASEGT. CDR3 length equals 14 residues. The junction had 5 bases not matched to a gene; V was cut back by 6 bases and J by 4 bases. The CDR3 DNA is TGTGCCAGCAGATCAAACAGGGGCACCGGGGAGCTGTTTTTT. It encodes CASRSNRGTGELFF.

This chain uses TRBV30 with TRBJ2-2; the D is unclear. The ends were cut back, 1 base at V and 4 bases at J, with 10 bases in the middle. CDR3 length: 14 amino acids. In germline, CDR1 is GTSNPN, CDR2 SVGIG (reference sequence). The CDR3 reads CAWSALIGTGELFF. For the CDR3, the DNA is TGTGCCTGGAGTGCCCTGATCGGCACCGGGGAGCTGTTTTTT.

DNA for the CDR3: TGCGCCAGCAGCAGTCCCGGGACTAGTTCGGGATACAATGAGCAGTTCTTC. Amino acids: CASSSPGTSSGYNEQFF. The genes are TRBV10-2 and TRBJ2-1; 8 nucleotides match TRBD2. Trimming removed 6 bases from V and 4 bases from J; junction bases left unmatched: 14. The length of the CDR3 is 17 residues. CDR1 WSHSY and CDR2 SAAADI come from the germline V gene.

The V gene is TRBV6-5, the J gene TRBJ2-2, with D possibly TRBD1 on 5 matching bases. The CDR3 loop spans 14 amino acids. Germline CDR1 reads MNHEY; CDR2 reads SVGAGI. Trimming removed 6 bases from V and 6 bases from J, with 14 bases in between. CDR3 sequence reads: CASRPPGKAGELFF. The DNA of the CDR3 is TGTGCCAGCAGACCCCCAGGGAAAGCCGGGGAGCTGTTTTTT.

This chain connects TRBV6-5 to TRBJ1-3; possible D gene TRBD1, 6 bases. CDR3 size: 16 residues. Trimming took 0 bases from V and 0 from J, leaving 9 bases between them. Germline loops: CDR1 MNHEY, CDR2 SVGAGI. CDR3 loop: CASSYSQGLSGNTIYF. The DNA for the CDR3 is TGTGCCAGCAGTTACTCCCAGGGGCTCTCTGGAAACACCATATATTTT.

The gene calls are TRBV7-2 and TRBJ2-3; D gene uncertain. Germline CDR1 and CDR2: SGHTA and FQGNSA. The V and J ends lost 6 bases and 3 bases respectively, with 7 bases between them. The CDR3 is 12 amino acids. The CDR3 DNA reads TGTGCCAGCAGTCCTACTACAGATACGCAGTATTTT. It yields the protein CASSPTTDTQYF.

The chain uses TRBV2 and TRBJ1-2; D is undetermined. This CDR3 has 14 residues. Germline V gene sequence: CDR1 SNHLY, CDR2 FYNNEI. The ends were cut back, 3 bases at V and 8 bases at J, with 16 bases in the middle. This CDR3 is CASSDGQPPSGYTF. The DNA of the CDR3 is TGTGCCAGCAGTGATGGGCAGCCCCCCTCGGGCTACACCTTC.